The 27 T cell receptor beta chains below were found in one sample sequenced in a study of graft-versus-host responses after intestinal transplantation. Using immunoSEQ multiplex PCR, the repertoire was profiled, and TCRdb retains in-frame clones only, with some absent. The sample lists roughly 5,000 clones; 25% to 35% were seen once. Irradiated, violet-dye-labeled stimulators (around 200,000) were plated alongside around 200,000 CFSE-labeled responders. Sequenced material: alloreactive CD8+ T cells from a mixed lymphocyte reaction culture, taken before transplantation. Stated subset: CFSE-low proliferating T cells sorted from approximately 6-day pre-transplant mixed lymphocyte reaction (GvH or HvG direction). The receptors stem from a human patient who was an organ donor for intestinal transplantation.

This clone was detected a few times. The gene calls are TRBV13 and TRBJ1-1; D remains unclear. Germline lookup yields CDR1 PRHDT and CDR2 FYEKMQ (reference sequence). The CDR3 totals 12 residues. Trimming removed 6 bases at V and 6 bases at J, with 11 bases between. This chain's CDR3 is CASRSQLAEAFF. The CDR3 coding sequence is TGTGCCAGCAGATCCCAATTAGCTGAAGCTTTCTTT.

Relative to its sample, this clone is medium-sized. The chain has TRBV10-3 and TRBJ1-4, with 7 bases matching TRBD1. Germline CDR1 reads ENHRY; CDR2 reads SYGVKD. Losses at the gene ends were 6 bases for V and 3 bases for J; bases not matched to a gene: 13. This CDR3 has 17 residues. This chain's CDR3 is CAISPTDRARANEKLFF. The DNA of the CDR3 is TGTGCCATCAGCCCAACAGACAGGGCTCGGGCTAATGAAAAACTGTTTTTT.

J is TRBJ1-2 and V is TRBV6-5, with D hard to call. Germline lookup yields CDR1 MNHEY and CDR2 SVGAGI. The CDR3 covers 13 residues. Trimming pared 6 bases from V and 5 bases from J, leaving 13 bases between. The CDR3 reads CASSPGGEYGYTF. DNA of the CDR3: TGTGCCAGCAGCCCGGGCGGGGAATATGGCTACACCTTC.

This clone is categorized as medium-sized. The chain combines TRBV19 with TRBJ1-5, with TRBD1 matching 9 bases. This CDR3 has 14 residues. Trimming cost V 9 bases and J 4 bases; bases outside gene matches: 7. CDR1 LNHDA and CDR2 SQIVND come from the germline V gene (reference sequence). In nucleotides, the CDR3 is TGTGCCAGCAAAAGGGGACAGGGTAATCAGCCCCAGCATTTT. Translating it yields CASKRGQGNQPQHF.

This clone has just a few counts. Here the CDR3 reads CASSFGGFTDTQYF. In DNA form, the CDR3 reads TGTGCCAGCAGCTTTGGGGGGTTCACAGATACGCAGTATTTT. J is TRBJ2-3 and V is TRBV11-2; D is perhaps TRBD2 (6 bases). From germline, CDR1 is SGHAT and CDR2 FQNNGV. The V gene lost 3 bases and the J gene lost 2 bases, with 9 bases spanning the gap. This CDR3 is 14 amino acids long.

This chain links TRBV29-1 with TRBJ1-2; TRBD1 matches at 7 bases. Germline V gene data show CDR1 as SQVTM and CDR2 as ANQGSEA. CDR3 size: 15 residues. V dropped 2 bases and J dropped 8; count of bases not matched to a gene: 14. CDR3: CSVEKATGSSFGYTF. The CDR3 region has the DNA TGCAGCGTTGAAAAGGCGACAGGGTCGAGCTTCGGCTACACCTTC.

The chain uses TRBV18 and TRBJ2-5; D is perhaps TRBD1 (5 bases). The V gene's germline CDR1 is KGHSH and CDR2 LQKENI. The CDR3 covers 14 residues. Trimming left V 0 bases short and J 6 bases short, with 11 bases between. The CDR3 loop reads CASSPPGVAKTQYF. CDR3 bases: TGTGCCAGCTCACCACCAGGGGTTGCAAAGACCCAGTACTTC.

This clone is termed medium-sized. The V and J genes are TRBV10-3 and TRBJ2-7, with a weak D call TRBD2 (5 bases). Germline CDR1 reads ENHRY; CDR2 reads SYGVKD. Trimming shortened V by 8 bases and J by 5 bases, and 28 bases separated the two germline ends. This CDR3 spans 17 amino acids. The CDR3 loop reads CAIASPLEGEGWNEQYV. The CDR3 nucleotides are TGTGCCATCGCCTCCCCCCTAGAAGGCGAGGGATGGAACGAGCAGTACGTC.

V is TRBV6-5 and J is TRBJ1-5, with a tentative D call TRBD1 (6 bases). The ends were cut back, 10 bases at V and 6 bases at J, with 22 bases in the middle. There are 15 residues in the CDR3. The germline V gene encodes CDR1 MNHEY and CDR2 SVGAGI. The CDR3 spells CATNRGGGPSQPQHF. CDR3 coding DNA: TGTGCCACTAACCGGGGGGGCGGCCCCTCTCAGCCCCAGCATTTT.

This clone came up a few times. The V gene is TRBV14, the J gene TRBJ2-5; possible D gene TRBD2, 6 bases. V was trimmed by 3 bases and J by 4 bases, leaving 15 bases between them. CDR1 is SGHDN and CDR2 is FVKESK in the germline V gene. The CDR3 is 15 residues long. The CDR3 loop is CASSQFHPGGETQYF. DNA of the CDR3: TGTGCCAGCAGCCAGTTTCATCCCGGGGGAGAGACCCAGTACTTC.

This chain connects TRBV5-1 to TRBJ1-6; the D gene is possibly TRBD1 (6 bases). Deletions cut 2 bases from V and 7 bases from J, with 10 bases between. The CDR3 has 14 amino acids. CDR1 and CDR2 from the germline V gene are SGHRS and YFSETQ. The CDR3 DNA is TGCGCCAGCAGCTTTACAGGGCGAAATTCACCCCTCCACTTT. Its protein is CASSFTGRNSPLHF.

The chain uses TRBV11-3 and TRBJ1-2, with TRBD1 identical over 8 bases. The germline V gene has CDR1 SGHNT and CDR2 YENEEA. The CDR3 runs to 14 residues. J was trimmed by 3 bases and V by 5 bases; bases with no gene match: 5. The CDR3 loop is CASSARTGHYGYTF. Here the CDR3 DNA reads TGTGCCAGCAGCGCACGGACAGGGCACTATGGCTACACCTTC. The full variable domain, in which reference TRBV11-3 and TRBJ1-2 provide the parts outside the CDR3, is EAGVVQSPRYKIIEKKQPVAFWCNPISGHNTLYWYLQNLGQGPELLIRYENEEAVDDSQLPKDRFSAERLKGVDSTLKIQPAELGDSAVYLCASSARTGHYGYTFGSGTRLTVV.

This clone is classed as medium-sized (0.01 to 0.1%). V is TRBV18 and J is TRBJ1-1, with 8 bases that match TRBD1. CDR3 length: 19 residues. Germline CDR1 and CDR2: KGHSH and LQKENI. V dropped 2 bases and J dropped 0; count of bases not matched to a gene: 14. This CDR3 reads CASSPLFPGQEGMNTEAFF. CDR3 coding DNA: TGTGCCAGCTCACCATTGTTCCCGGGACAGGAGGGGATGAACACTGAAGCTTTCTTT.

V gene TRBV7-8 combines with J gene TRBJ2-1, with TRBD2 matching 7 bases. J was trimmed by 2 bases and V by 5 bases; bases with no gene match: 6. The CDR3 sequence is 15 residues long. Germline loops: CDR1 SGHVS, CDR2 FQNEAQ. CDR3 coding DNA: TGTGCCAGCAGCCCCCCAGCGGGGCCCTACAATGAGCAGTTCTTC. Translated: CASSPPAGPYNEQFF.

The gene calls are TRBV19 and TRBJ1-1; D call uncertain. V lost 7 bases to trimming and J lost 6 bases, with 12 bases between them. CDR1 and CDR2 from the germline V gene are LNHDA and SQIVND (reference sequence). The CDR3 has 12 residues. CDR3 region: CASKIRAPEAFF. The CDR3 DNA reads as TGTGCCAGTAAAATCCGCGCACCTGAAGCTTTCTTT. Together with reference TRBV19 and TRBJ1-1, the CDR3 gives the full variable domain: DGGITQSPKYLFRKEGQNVTLSCEQNLNHDAMYWYRQDPGQGLRLIYYSQIVNDFQKGDIAEGYSVSREKKESFPLTVTSAQKNPTAFYLCASKIRAPEAFFGQGTRLTVV.

The rearrangement links TRBV7-9 to TRBJ1-5; tentatively, D is TRBD1 (5 bases). There are 13 residues in the CDR3. Trimming took off 5 bases at V and 3 bases at J, with 8 bases between the two ends. Germline assignment: CDR1 SEHNR and CDR2 FQNEAQ (reference sequence). The CDR3 DNA reads TGTGCCAGCAGCCCAGGGAACAATCAGCCCCAGCATTTT. Residues: CASSPGNNQPQHF. Drawing the rest from reference TRBV7-9 and TRBJ1-5, the complete variable domain is DTGVSQNPRHKITKRGQNVTFRCDPISEHNRLYWYRQTLGQGPEFLTYFQNEAQLEKSRLLSDRFSAERPKGSFSTLEIQRTEQGDSAMYLCASSPGNNQPQHFGDGTRLSIL.

V gene TRBV11-2 combines with J gene TRBJ2-7, with 11 nucleotides matching TRBD2. There are 16 residues in the CDR3. Germline CDR1 reads SGHAT; CDR2 reads FQNNGV. CDR3: CASSSREGTSGNEWDV. The CDR3 nucleotides are TGTGCCAGCAGCTCAAGAGAAGGGACTAGCGGTAATGAATGGGACGTC.

V and J are TRBV4-1 and TRBJ1-2; TRBD1 matches at 8 bases. The V and J ends lost 3 bases and 4 bases, in that order; junction bases with no gene match: 7. CDR1 MGHRA and CDR2 YSYEKL come from the germline V gene. This CDR3 region has 15 residues. CDR3 nucleotide sequence: TGCGCCAGCAGCCATCTACCGGGACAGGCCTATGGCTACACCTTC. Translating gives CASSHLPGQAYGYTF.

V and J are TRBV6-4 and TRBJ2-1, with TRBD1 matching over 8 bases. After removal of 3 bases from V and 6 bases from J, the junction contained 10 bases not matched to a gene. Germline V gives CDR1 MRHNA, CDR2 SNTAGT. The CDR3 sequence is 16 residues long. The DNA for the CDR3 is TGTGCCAGCAGTGATTCTCCAGGGGGCTCAGGCAATGAGCAGTTCTTC. As protein: CASSDSPGGSGNEQFF.

The chain has TRBV4-1 and TRBJ2-3; 7 positions match TRBD2. Per germline, CDR1 MGHRA and CDR2 YSYEKL. The CDR3 is 12 residues long. Losses at the gene ends were 4 bases for V and 5 bases for J; bases not matched to a gene: 0. CDR3 DNA: TGCGCCAGCAGCCGGGGGGGAGATACGCAGTATTTT. As protein: CASSRGGDTQYF.

This clone was seen more than once but under ten times. The CDR3 reads CASSLTSGATEAFF. For the CDR3, the DNA is TGTGCCAGCAGCCTGACTAGCGGAGCAACTGAAGCTTTCTTT. V and J are TRBV5-6 and TRBJ1-1; no clear D. Germline CDR1 reads SGHDT; CDR2 reads YYEEEE. With 4 bases removed from V and 5 bases from J, the gap between germline ends came to 15 bases. This CDR3 spans 14 amino acids.

The V gene is TRBV7-9, the J gene TRBJ1-1; D is undetermined. The CDR3 totals 12 residues. Trimming pared 2 bases from V and 7 bases from J, leaving 8 bases between. Germline V CDR1 and CDR2: SEHNR, FQNEAQ (reference sequence). This chain's CDR3 is CASSLLLIEAFF. The CDR3 DNA is TGTGCCAGCAGCTTATTACTTATTGAAGCTTTCTTT.

V and J are TRBV15 and TRBJ1-3, with D perhaps matching TRBD1 (5 bases). Germline V gene sequence: CDR1 LNHNV, CDR2 YYDKDF (reference sequence). The CDR3 sequence is 15 residues long. Trimming removed 0 bases at V and 2 bases at J, with 8 bases between. The CDR3 region is CATSRDREPGNTIYF. CDR3 nucleotides: TGTGCCACCAGCAGAGACAGGGAACCTGGAAACACCATATATTTT.

This clone was recorded many times. The V and J genes are TRBV4-2 and TRBJ2-5; a weak D match, TRBD2 (5 bases). Germline CDR1 LGHNA, CDR2 YNFKEQ. The CDR3 has 16 amino acids. Trimming removed 0 bases at V and 4 bases at J, with 15 bases between. The CDR3 loop reads CASSQDGSGMGETQYF. CDR3 DNA: TGTGCCAGCAGCCAAGATGGGTCCGGGATGGGAGAGACCCAGTACTTC.

The chain uses TRBV11-2 and TRBJ2-2; maybe TRBD1 (5 bases). Germline values: CDR1 SGHAT, CDR2 FQNNGV. This CDR3 has 15 residues. Trimming took off 6 bases at V and 4 bases at J, with 15 bases between the two ends. The CDR3 sequence: CASSLGYRGTGELFF. As DNA, the CDR3 is TGTGCCAGCAGTTTGGGGTATAGGGGCACCGGGGAGCTGTTTTTT. Full variable domain (missing parts from reference TRBV11-2 and TRBJ2-2): EAGVAQSPRYKIIEKRQSVAFWCNPISGHATLYWYQQILGQGPKLLIQFQNNGVVDDSQLPKDRFSAERLKGVDSTLKIQPAKLEDSAVYLCASSLGYRGTGELFFGEGSRLTVL.

This clone was picked up one time. The V gene is TRBV27, the J gene TRBJ2-2; TRBD2 aligns across 8 bases. After removal of 4 bases from V and 5 bases from J, the junction contained 18 bases not matched to a gene. The length of the CDR3 is 19 residues. CDR1 and CDR2 (germline): MNHEY, SMNVEV (reference sequence). Here the CDR3 reads CASSSGGEREGWGTGELFF. DNA of the CDR3: TGTGCCAGCAGTTCCGGGGGGGAGCGGGAAGGATGGGGGACCGGGGAGCTGTTTTTT.

This chain links TRBV6-1 with TRBJ1-6; D perhaps matches TRBD1 (6 bases). The CDR3 contains 12 residues. Trimming took off 6 bases at V and 8 bases at J, with 8 bases between the two ends. Per germline, CDR1 MNHNS and CDR2 SASEGT. The CDR3 DNA is TGTGCCAGCAGGTGGGGGCATTCACCCCTCCACTTT. Protein product: CASRWGHSPLHF.